The subject of this entry is one T cell receptor beta chain. Per germline, CDR1 LNHNV and CDR2 YYDKDF (reference sequence). CDR3 length equals 13 residues. The V and J ends lost 7 bases and 2 bases respectively, with 11 bases between them. This record belongs to a study of blood T cell repertoires in COVID-19. As for the study in general: Material from acute and convalescent COVID-19 was sourced from the United States, Italy and Spain.

During active infection, Seattle patients enrolled and were then monitored through disease. In the study's own analysis: Using reference gene primer amplification, nucleated cell counts were estimated. Assay: immunoSEQ multiplex PCR; the TCRdb copy retains only in-frame clones and omits some. V, J and clone size are those of that table, while D and trimming were read from the DNA. The table shows 250,000 to 350,000 clones, with approximately 84% occurring only once. The TCR comes from a person between 65 and 80 years old with COVID-19, enrolled during active disease. V is TRBV15 and J is TRBJ1-1; D possibly corresponds to TRBD1 (6 bases). Sequences were obtained from peripheral blood. DNA of the CDR3: TGTGCCACCAACGGACAGCAAAACACTGAAGCTTTCTTT. Protein sequence: CATNGQQNTEAFF. Variable domain in full (rest from reference TRBV15 and TRBJ1-1): DAMVIQNPRYQVTQFGKPVTLSCSQTLNHNVMYWYQQKSSQAPKLLFHYYDKDFNNEADTPDNFQSRRPNTSFCFLDIRSPGLGDTAMYLCATNGQQNTEAFFGQGTRLTVV.